The sequence of this T cell receptor beta chain was determined in a study of cytomegalovirus exposure and HLA in healthy donors. Study overall: A subsequent analysis stated that the approximately 120 validation repertoires were run on the same platform as the 650 to 850 first-cohort repertoires. Overall study results and limits: TCR beta chains numbering approximately 150 were designated cytomegalovirus-associated. Accounts indicate the classifier identified cytomegalovirus status with strong specificity and sensitivity. It was found in a later analysis that first-cohort TCR clusters tended to co-occur in the 90 to 150 validation repertoires.

V was clipped by 2 bases and J by 4 bases, with 14 bases between them. The germline V gene has CDR1 MNHEY and CDR2 SMNVEV (reference sequence). The CDR3 has 16 residues. Only in-frame clones appear in the TCRdb table, and some are missing; sequencing was by immunoSEQ multiplex PCR. The repertoire holds about 120,000 clones, with 90% to 97% as singletons. Comment on this clone: Its target is not known.

The chain is built from TRBV27 and TRBJ2-2; tentative D call: TRBD2 (5 bases). The specimen sequenced was PBMCs. The TCR sequence derives from a man between 18 and 29 years old in good health and CMV-seronegative. CDR3 residues: CASSLVRASPTGELFF. CDR3 DNA sequence: TGTGCCAGCAGTTTAGTGCGGGCCTCCCCCACCGGGGAGCTGTTTTTT.